These T cell receptor beta chains were read from a single sample in a study of a mutant IDH1 vaccine in newly diagnosed glioma. TCRdb's table, derived via immunoSEQ multiplex PCR, lists solely in-frame clones and lacks some. Altogether about 26,000 clones are present, 65% to 85% being singletons, with the ten largest covering 6% to 8.5%. These TCRs' antigens remain unknown. Source: PBMCs, taken from a glioma patient whose treatment included an IDH1 peptide vaccine. The receptors were sampled from a man aged 35 to 55 with glioma. Some clones in this sample may be carry-over from other donors' samples. Both conserved end residues are part of each CDR3. The D gene is left open where the match is weak. Only some rows state a clone size, as once, few, many or a class for expanded clones.

v_gene,abundance,d_gene,j_gene,CDR3nt,CDR3aa
TRBV27,NA,NA,TRBJ1-1,TGTGCCAGCAGTCCCAACCCCACTGAAGCTTTCTTT,CASSPNPTEAFF
TRBV5-1,NA,TRBD1,TRBJ1-2,TGCGCCAGCAGCCTGGGACAGGGGGCGAGGGGCTACACCTTC,CASSLGQGARGYTF
TRBV9,few,NA,TRBJ2-3,TGTGCCAGCAGCGATGACAGGGATACGCAGTATTTT,CASSDDRDTQYF
TRBV6-6,NA,NA,TRBJ1-1,TGTGCCAGCAGTTCAGTGACTGAAGCTTTCTTT,CASSSVTEAFF
TRBV5-6,NA,NA,TRBJ1-2,TGTGCCAGCAGCTTGTGGTACCCTTATGGCTACACCTTC,CASSLWYPYGYTF
TRBV10-3,few,NA,TRBJ1-3,TGTGCCATCAGTGGGACGGGGTTCCCTGGAAACACCATATATTTT,CAISGTGFPGNTIYF
TRBV4-1,NA,NA,TRBJ1-3,TGCGCCAGCAGTCTTTCTAGGGTGAAGAGCACCATATATTTT,CASSLSRVKSTIYF
TRBV20-1,NA,NA,TRBJ1-5,TGCAGTGCTCCGGGTCAGCCCCAGCATTTT,CSAPGQPQHF
TRBV5-1,NA,NA,TRBJ1-1,TGCGCCAGCAGCTTTCGGTCAGTGAACACTGAAGCTTTCTTT,CASSFRSVNTEAFF
TRBV19,few,NA,TRBJ2-3,TGTGCCAGTAGTGACTATGGAGATACGCAGTATTTT,CASSDYGDTQYF
TRBV5-1,NA,NA,TRBJ2-1,TGCGCCAGCAGGAACAATGAGCAGTTCTTC,CASRNNEQFF
TRBV7-8,NA,NA,TRBJ1-4,TGTGCCAGCAGTCCGTCAGTTGCGAACGAAAAACTGTTTTTT,CASSPSVANEKLFF
TRBV9,NA,TRBD1,TRBJ2-3,TGTGCCAGCAGCCCGGGCTCAGGGGGCTCGGGCACAGATACGCAGTATTTT,CASSPGSGGSGTDTQYF
TRBV6-4,NA,TRBD1,TRBJ2-3,TGTGCCAGCAGTGAGGGACAGGAGACAGATACGCAGTATTTT,CASSEGQETDTQYF
TRBV30,few,NA,TRBJ1-5,TGTGCCTGGAGTAATTTTAGGGATAGCAATCAGCCCCAGCATTTT,CAWSNFRDSNQPQHF
TRBV7-8,NA,NA,TRBJ1-4,TGTGCCAGCAGTTACAGGCGGCTCACAAGTGCAACTAATGAAAAACTGTTTTTT,CASSYRRLTSATNEKLFF
TRBV7-7,NA,NA,TRBJ1-1,TGTGCCAGCAGCTTAGCGTTCAACACTGAAGCTTTCTTT,CASSLAFNTEAFF
TRBV7-2,once,TRBD1,TRBJ1-1,TGTGCCAGCAGCTTCCGACAGGGTGGTACTGAAGCTTTCTTT,CASSFRQGGTEAFF
TRBV27,NA,NA,TRBJ1-4,TGTGCCAGCAGTTCCCTCCCCAGGTCGTCTGATGAAAAACTGTTTTTT,CASSSLPRSSDEKLFF
TRBV5-1,NA,TRBD2,TRBJ2-1,TGCGCCAGCAGCTTGGCACTAGCGGGTAACAATGAGCAGTTCTTC,CASSLALAGNNEQFF
TRBV15,NA,NA,TRBJ1-2,TGTGCCACCAGCGAGAGGTGGATGACAGTTGGTGGTGGCTACACCTTC,CATSERWMTVGGGYTF
TRBV6-6,NA,NA,TRBJ2-7,TGTGCCAGCAGTTACTCGACGCCGGGCGGTTCCTACGAGCAGTACTTC,CASSYSTPGGSYEQYF
TRBV30,NA,NA,TRBJ1-2,TGTGCCTGGAGTGTACAAAACTATGGCTACACCTTC,CAWSVQNYGYTF
TRBV10-3,NA,TRBD2,TRBJ2-3,TGTGCCATCAGGTCTAGCGGGGGGCCCGCAGATACGCAGTATTTT,CAIRSSGGPADTQYF
TRBV29-1,NA,TRBD1,TRBJ1-2,TGCAGCGTTGGGGGGGGACAGGGTTACGGCTACACCTTC,CSVGGGQGYGYTF
TRBV5-5,NA,TRBD1,TRBJ1-4,TGTGCCAGCAGCCGACCTACCGGGACAGGGGACGAAAAACTGTTTTTT,CASSRPTGTGDEKLFF
TRBV27,once,NA,TRBJ2-7,TGTGCCAGCAGTTTATCCGGGGGCCTCTCCTACGAGCAGTACTTC,CASSLSGGLSYEQYF
TRBV5-6,few,NA,TRBJ1-1,TGTGCCAGCAGGCGAGGACAGTACAACGCAGCTTTCTTT,CASRRGQYNAAFF
TRBV7-3,NA,NA,TRBJ2-5,TGTGCCAGCAGCTTAAGGGGACAAGTCCAAGAGACCCAGTACTTC,CASSLRGQVQETQYF
TRBV19,NA,TRBD1,TRBJ1-6,TGTGCCACTACCCCCCGACGGGACAGGGCTTCACCCCTCCACTTT,CATTPRRDRASPLHF
TRBV5-6,NA,TRBD2,TRBJ2-5,TGTGCCAGCAGCTTGGTTAGGGCGCGGGGGTTTGAAGGGGAGACCCAGTACTTC,CASSLVRARGFEGETQYF
TRBV11-1,NA,NA,TRBJ2-7,TGTGCCAGCAGCGGGGACCTCTCCTACGAGCAGTACTTC,CASSGDLSYEQYF
TRBV6-5,once,NA,TRBJ1-1,TGTGCCAGCAGCGATACAGTGAACACTGAAGCTTTCTTT,CASSDTVNTEAFF
TRBV9,once,TRBD1,TRBJ2-7,TGTGCCAGCGGGACAGCAACCTACGAGCAGTACTTC,CASGTATYEQYF
TRBV5-4,NA,NA,TRBJ2-5,TGTGCCAGCAGCACGGGACACCCTCGGCGAGAGACCCAGTACTTC,CASSTGHPRRETQYF
TRBV19,NA,TRBD1,TRBJ1-1,TGTGCCAGTAGTATAAGGACAGGTGGAATGGGAGCTTTCTTT,CASSIRTGGMGAFF
TRBV19,NA,NA,TRBJ1-5,TGTGCCAGTACACAGGGTTTGGGCAATCAGCCCCAGCATTTT,CASTQGLGNQPQHF